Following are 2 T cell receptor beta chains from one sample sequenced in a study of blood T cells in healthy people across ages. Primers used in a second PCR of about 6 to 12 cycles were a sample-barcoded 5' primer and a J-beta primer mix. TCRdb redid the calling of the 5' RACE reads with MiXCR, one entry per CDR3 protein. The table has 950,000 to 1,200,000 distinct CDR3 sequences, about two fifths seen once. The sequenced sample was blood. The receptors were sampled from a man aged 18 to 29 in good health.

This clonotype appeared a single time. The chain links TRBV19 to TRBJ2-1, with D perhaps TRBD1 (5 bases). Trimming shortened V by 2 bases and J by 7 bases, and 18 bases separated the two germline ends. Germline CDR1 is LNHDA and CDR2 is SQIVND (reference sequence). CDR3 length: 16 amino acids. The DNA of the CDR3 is TGTGCCAGTAGTATAACCGACAGAGATATGTATAATGAGCAGTTCTTC. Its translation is CASSITDRDMYNEQFF.

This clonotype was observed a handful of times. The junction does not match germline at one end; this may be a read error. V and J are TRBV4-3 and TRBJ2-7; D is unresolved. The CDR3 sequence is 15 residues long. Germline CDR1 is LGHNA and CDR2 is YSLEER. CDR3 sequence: CASSQDPQSSHEQYF. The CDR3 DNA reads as TGCGCCAGCAGCCAAGATCCTCAGAGCTCCCACGAGCAGTACTTC.